This T cell receptor beta chain was recorded in a study of T-cell reconstitution after alpha-beta-depleted transplantation in children. The TCRbeta library was prepared with unique molecular identifiers. Each CDR3 protein gets one entry after TCRdb re-called the PCR reads with MiXCR. The table shows 360,000 or so distinct CDR3 sequences, with roughly 21% occurring only once. In regard to this clonotype: The conserved phenylalanine or tryptophan normally closing the CDR3 is absent here, so this likely arose from a read error.

The germline V gene has CDR1 KGHSH and CDR2 LQKENI. V shed 3 bases and J 7 bases; nucleotides not matched to a gene: 12. This CDR3 contains 16 residues. The chain is built from TRBV18 and TRBJ1-5, with 7 bases fitting TRBD1. The specimen comprised PBMCs from the stem cell graft donor, sampled from the stem cell graft. This TCR derives from a human donor who donated a stem cell graft to a child with acute myeloid leukemia. CDR3 in DNA: TGTGCCAGCTCACCGGCGACAGGGCAACGAAACCAGCCCCAGCATTGT. This codes for CASSPATGQRNQPQHC.